This T cell receptor beta chain was identified in a study of glioma-infiltrating T cells after dendritic cell vaccination. Study-wide background: Dendritic cell vaccine was injected intradermally three times, biweekly. Findings of the study overall: TCR clonality showed no direct relationship with survival.

V lost 3 bases and J 8 bases, leaving 13 bases between the germline ends. The CDR3 contains 14 residues. Germline V gives CDR1 MNHEY, CDR2 SMNVEV (reference sequence). Time point: after dendritic cell vaccination, including at tumor progression/relapse. Patients had residual fresh-frozen tumor tissue and more than two years of survival data. The immunoSEQ assay amplified TCRB CDR3 from up to roughly 2 ug DNA. Here immunoSEQ multiplex PCR was the method, and the copy in TCRdb shows in-frame clones only, minus some. The sample carries 100,000 or so clones, 65% to 85% recorded once. This clone was seen once. What it binds is unknown.

The TCR originated in a human donor with glioblastoma. The sample consisted of blood, taken after dendritic cell vaccination. This chain links TRBV27 with TRBJ1-4; weak D call: TRBD1 (5 bases). CDR3 sequence: CASSFAGPGEKLFF. The CDR3 nucleotides are TGTGCCAGCAGTTTTGCGGGGCCTGGGGAAAAACTGTTTTTT.